In its sample, the clone carrying this TCR beta chain was seen a few times. This CDR3 comprises 15 residues. The germline V and J ends were trimmed by 7 bases and 5 bases, with 18 bases remaining between them. Germline V gives CDR1 SNHLY, CDR2 FYNNEI. The source of the sample is a study of blood T cell repertoires in COVID-19. Study-level background: Donors in the United States, Italy and Spain gave samples during acute or convalescent COVID-19.

The method was immunoSEQ multiplex PCR; TCRdb's version includes in-frame clones alone and lacks a portion of them. The sample has 70,000 to 90,000 clones; roughly 80% are singletons. This TCR derives from a man aged 70-80 years with acute or convalescent COVID-19. The chain employs TRBV2 and TRBJ1-5; a possible D gene is TRBD1 (6 bases). Sequencing was done on a sample of peripheral blood. The CDR3, as DNA: TGTGCCAGCACAGCGCTTACAGGGTTGGATCAGCCCCAGCATTTT. Encoded protein: CASTALTGLDQPQHF.